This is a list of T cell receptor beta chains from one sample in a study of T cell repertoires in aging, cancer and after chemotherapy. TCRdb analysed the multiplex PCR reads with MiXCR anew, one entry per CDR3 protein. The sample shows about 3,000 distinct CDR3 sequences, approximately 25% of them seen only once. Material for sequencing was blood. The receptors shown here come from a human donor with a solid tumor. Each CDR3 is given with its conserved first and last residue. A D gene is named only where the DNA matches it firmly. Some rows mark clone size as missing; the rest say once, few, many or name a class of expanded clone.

TGCAGCGTCACAGGGAACTCCTACGAGCAGTACTTC	CSVTGNSYEQYF	TRBJ2-7	TRBV29-1	-	-
TGTGCCAGCAGCTGGACCGACGGAAATTATGGCTACACCTTC	CASSWTDGNYGYTF	TRBJ1-2	TRBV5-5	medium-sized	-
TGCAGCGTTGACTCAGGGGTGCCCTACAATGAGCAGTTCTTC	CSVDSGVPYNEQFF	TRBJ2-1	TRBV29-1	large	-
TGTGCCAGCAGTCAAAGGACAGGGAGAAATGAAAAACTGTTTTTT	CASSQRTGRNEKLFF	TRBJ1-4	TRBV6-1	medium-sized	TRBD1
TGTGCCAGCAGCTTAGTCAGGAATGAGCAGTTCTTC	CASSLVRNEQFF	TRBJ2-1	TRBV11-1	few	-
TGTGCCAGCTCAGTTATGAACACTGAAGCTTTCTTT	CASSVMNTEAFF	TRBJ1-1	TRBV18	medium-sized	-
TGCGCCAGCAGCTTGGAAGGGACTAGGGGCGGGGAGCTGTTTTTT	CASSLEGTRGGELFF	TRBJ2-2	TRBV5-1	-	TRBD2
TGTGCCAGCAGACGTGGGACAGGGGGCGACGAGCAGTACTTC	CASRRGTGGDEQYF	TRBJ2-7	TRBV2	-	TRBD1
TGTGCCAGCAGCACTAGCGGGAGGGCCAGGGAGCAGTACTTC	CASSTSGRAREQYF	TRBJ2-7	TRBV13	medium-sized	TRBD2
TGTGCCTGGAGTGTAAATCTGAATGAGCAGTTCTTC	CAWSVNLNEQFF	TRBJ2-1	TRBV30	medium-sized	-
TGTGCCATCGCGTCGGGGGCGCTGGGCGGGGAGCTGTTTTTT	CAIASGALGGELFF	TRBJ2-2	TRBV12-3/TRBV12-4	medium-sized	-
TGTGCCAGCAGCTTAGGGCGGGGGGCTAGGTATGAGCAGTTCTTC	CASSLGRGARYEQFF	TRBJ2-1	TRBV7-6	large	TRBD2
TGTGCCAGCAGCGTCGGACCCGGTGACCGAGGTCGGTACTTC	CASSVGPGDRGRYF	TRBJ2-7	TRBV5-6	-	-
TGTGCCACCAGTGATTTGCCAGGACTAGCGGGAGGGAACACAGATACGCAGTATTTT	CATSDLPGLAGGNTDTQYF	TRBJ2-3	TRBV24-1	-	TRBD2
TGTGCCTGGGCCTCCGGAGGGCGGGAGACCCAGTACTTC	CAWASGGRETQYF	TRBJ2-5	TRBV30	medium-sized	-
TGCAGCGCCAGGGGGGGACAGGGTTCGAATCAGCCCCAGCATTTT	CSARGGQGSNQPQHF	TRBJ1-5	TRBV29-1	-	TRBD1
TGTGCCTGGAGCCTAGGGGGCATGGCGAACACTGAAGCTTTCTTT	CAWSLGGMANTEAFF	TRBJ1-1	TRBV30	medium-sized	TRBD1
TGTGCCAGTGGTCCAACCTTTTTGGTTAAGGGCTCCTACGAGCAGTACTTC	CASGPTFLVKGSYEQYF	TRBJ2-7	TRBV19	-	-
TGTGCCATCAGTGAGCCGCGGACAGGGAGAGGGACTGAAGCTTTCTTT	CAISEPRTGRGTEAFF	TRBJ1-1	TRBV10-3	few	TRBD1
TGTGCCAGTAGTCAGATGAACACTGAAGCTTTATTT	CASSQMNTEALF	TRBJ1-1	TRBV19	-	-
TGCAGTGCGCAGGACTATCGGGCCTACGAGCAGTACTTC	CSAQDYRAYEQYF	TRBJ2-7	TRBV20-1	-	-
TGTGCCACCAGTGGAGAACCCGGCACCTATAATGAAAAACTGTTTTTT	CATSGEPGTYNEKLFF	TRBJ1-4	TRBV24-1	-	-
TGTGCCAGCAGCTTAGGCAGGGACAATCAGCCCCAGCATTTT	CASSLGRDNQPQHF	TRBJ1-5	TRBV13	medium-sized	-
TGTGCCAGCAGTTACGCAGGGGATACGCAGTATTTT	CASSYAGDTQYF	TRBJ2-3	TRBV6-5	medium-sized	-
TGCAGTGCTAGGGGGGCAACAGGGGCCAATCAGCCCCAGCATTTT	CSARGATGANQPQHF	TRBJ1-5	TRBV20-1	-	TRBD1
TGTGCCAGCAGCTTAGCCCCACAAGGCGAGCAGTACTTC	CASSLAPQGEQYF	TRBJ2-7	TRBV7-3	-	-
TGTGCCAGCAGGCCCCGGGCTTCCATAGAGGGCTACACCTTC	CASRPRASIEGYTF	TRBJ1-2	TRBV6-2/TRBV6-3	-	-
TGTGCCAGCAGCTCCCTCCGCCGGACAGGGGATGGCTACACCTTC	CASSSLRRTGDGYTF	TRBJ1-2	TRBV11-1	few	TRBD1
TGCGCCAGCAGCTTGTTGGGACAGGGTCATGAGCAGTTCTTC	CASSLLGQGHEQFF	TRBJ2-1	TRBV5-1	-	TRBD1
TGTGCCAGCAGCTTAGCGCTAGCGGGACTAGAGACCCAGTACTTC	CASSLALAGLETQYF	TRBJ2-5	TRBV11-1	-	TRBD2
TGTGCCAGCTCAGGGTTAGCAGATACGCAGTATTTT	CASSGLADTQYF	TRBJ2-3	TRBV18	medium-sized	-
TGCGCCAGCAGCCACCAGGGGGGACAAATAAGCTCCTACAATGAGCAGTTCTTC	CASSHQGGQISSYNEQFF	TRBJ2-1	TRBV4-1	-	-
TGTGCCACCAGTGATGCCGCTGACCCTAGCGGGGTGACAGATACGCAGTATTTT	CATSDAADPSGVTDTQYF	TRBJ2-3	TRBV24-1	medium-sized	TRBD2
TGTGCCAGCAGGAGACTAGCGGGGGATGTCACAGATACGCAGTATTTT	CASRRLAGDVTDTQYF	TRBJ2-3	TRBV6-5	medium-sized	TRBD2
TGTGCCAGTAGGGGCCGGCCATCGGATGAAAAACTGTTTTTT	CASRGRPSDEKLFF	TRBJ1-4	TRBV19	few	-
TGCGCCAGCAGCTCAGGGGGCTCAAACACCGGGGAGCTGTTTTTT	CASSSGGSNTGELFF	TRBJ2-2	TRBV4-1	-	TRBD1